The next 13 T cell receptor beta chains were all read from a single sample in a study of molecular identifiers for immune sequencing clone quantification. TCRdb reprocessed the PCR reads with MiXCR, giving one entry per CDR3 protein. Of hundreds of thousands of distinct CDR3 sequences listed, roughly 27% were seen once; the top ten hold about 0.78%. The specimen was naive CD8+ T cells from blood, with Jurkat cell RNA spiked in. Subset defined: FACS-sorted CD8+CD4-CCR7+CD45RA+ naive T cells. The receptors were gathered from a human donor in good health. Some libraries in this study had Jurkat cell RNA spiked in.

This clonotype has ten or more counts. CDR3 loop: CASSLGPGAPDTQYF. The DNA for the CDR3 is TGTGCCAGCAGCTTGGGCCCGGGGGCCCCAGATACGCAGTATTTT. This chain uses TRBV5-5 with TRBJ2-3; either TRBD1 or TRBD2 may fit D (6 bases each). Trimming took off 0 bases at V and 4 bases at J, with 12 bases between the two ends. This CDR3 spans 15 amino acids. Germline V CDR1 and CDR2: SGHKS, YYEKEE (reference sequence).

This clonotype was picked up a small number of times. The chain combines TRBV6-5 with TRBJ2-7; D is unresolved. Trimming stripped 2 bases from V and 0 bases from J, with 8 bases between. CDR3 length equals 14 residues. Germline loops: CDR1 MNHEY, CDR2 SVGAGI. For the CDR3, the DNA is TGTGCCAGCAGTTACGGGCTGTACTCCTACGAGCAGTACTTC. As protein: CASSYGLYSYEQYF.

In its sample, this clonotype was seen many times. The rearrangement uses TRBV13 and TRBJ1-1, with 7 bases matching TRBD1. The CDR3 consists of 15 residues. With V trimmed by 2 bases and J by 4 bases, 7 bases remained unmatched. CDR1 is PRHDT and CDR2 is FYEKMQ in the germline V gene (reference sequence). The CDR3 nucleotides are TGTGCCAGCAGCTTACCGACAGGGTTGGGCACTGAAGCTTTCTTT. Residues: CASSLPTGLGTEAFF.

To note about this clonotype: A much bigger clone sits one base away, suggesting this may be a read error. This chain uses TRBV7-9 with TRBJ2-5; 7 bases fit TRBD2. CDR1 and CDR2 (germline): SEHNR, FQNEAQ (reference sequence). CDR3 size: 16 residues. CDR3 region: CASSFDPAGNLETQHF. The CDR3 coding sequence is TGTGCCAGCAGCTTCGATCCAGCGGGGAATCTAGAGACCCAGCACTTC.

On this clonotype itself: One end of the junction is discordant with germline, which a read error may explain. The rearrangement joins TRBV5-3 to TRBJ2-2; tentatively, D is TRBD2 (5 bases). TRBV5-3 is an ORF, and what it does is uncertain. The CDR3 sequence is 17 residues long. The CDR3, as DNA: TGTGCCAGCAGCTTTAAAGCCGTACCTTTTTGGACCGGGGAGCCGTTTTTT. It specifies CASSFKAVPFWTGEPFF.

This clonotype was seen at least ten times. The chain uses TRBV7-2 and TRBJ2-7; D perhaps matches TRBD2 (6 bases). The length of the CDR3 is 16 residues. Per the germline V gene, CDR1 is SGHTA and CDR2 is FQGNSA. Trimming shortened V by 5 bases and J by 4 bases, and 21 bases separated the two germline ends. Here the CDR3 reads CASSGYSGQSGYEQYF. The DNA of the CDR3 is TGTGCCAGCAGCGGATATAGCGGCCAAAGCGGGTACGAGCAGTACTTC.

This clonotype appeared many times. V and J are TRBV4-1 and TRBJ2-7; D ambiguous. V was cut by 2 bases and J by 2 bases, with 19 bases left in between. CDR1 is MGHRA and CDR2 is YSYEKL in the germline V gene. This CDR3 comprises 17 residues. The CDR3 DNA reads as TGCGCCAGCAGCCAAACACTCTTCACTGACCCAGCCTACGAGCAGTACTTC. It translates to CASSQTLFTDPAYEQYF.

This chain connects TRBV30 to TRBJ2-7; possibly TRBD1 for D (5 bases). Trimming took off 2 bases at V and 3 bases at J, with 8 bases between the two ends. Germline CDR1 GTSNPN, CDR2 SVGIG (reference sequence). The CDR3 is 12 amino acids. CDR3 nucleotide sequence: TGTGCCTGGAGTTCAACAGGCTACGAGCAGTACTTC. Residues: CAWSSTGYEQYF.

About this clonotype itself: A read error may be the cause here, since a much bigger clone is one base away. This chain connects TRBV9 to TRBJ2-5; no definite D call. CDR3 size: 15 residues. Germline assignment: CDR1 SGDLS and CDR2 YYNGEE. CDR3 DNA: TGTGCCAGCAGTTTAGGTCCGCGGCCCCAAGAGCCCCAGTACTTC. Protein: CASSLGPRPQEPQYF.

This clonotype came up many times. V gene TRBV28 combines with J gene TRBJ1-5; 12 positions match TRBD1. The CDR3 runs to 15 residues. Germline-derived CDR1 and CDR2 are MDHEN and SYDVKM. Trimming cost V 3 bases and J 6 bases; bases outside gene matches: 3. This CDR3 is CASSFRDRGLQPQHF. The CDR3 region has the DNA TGTGCCAGCAGTTTCCGGGACAGGGGGCTTCAGCCCCAGCATTTT.

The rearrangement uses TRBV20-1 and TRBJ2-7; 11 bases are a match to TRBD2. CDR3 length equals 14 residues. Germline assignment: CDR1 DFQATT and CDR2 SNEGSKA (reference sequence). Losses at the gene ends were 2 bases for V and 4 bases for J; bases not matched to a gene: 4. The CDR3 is CSARLAGGGYEQYF. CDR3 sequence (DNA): TGCAGTGCTAGACTAGCGGGGGGTGGTTACGAGCAGTACTTC.

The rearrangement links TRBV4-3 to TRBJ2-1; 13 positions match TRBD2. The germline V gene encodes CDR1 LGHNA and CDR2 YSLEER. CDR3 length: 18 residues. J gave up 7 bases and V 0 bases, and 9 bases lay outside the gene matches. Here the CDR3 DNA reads TGCGCCAGCAGCCAAGAGACTAGCGGGAGGTGGGTCTCAAATGAGCAGTTCTTC. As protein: CASSQETSGRWVSNEQFF.

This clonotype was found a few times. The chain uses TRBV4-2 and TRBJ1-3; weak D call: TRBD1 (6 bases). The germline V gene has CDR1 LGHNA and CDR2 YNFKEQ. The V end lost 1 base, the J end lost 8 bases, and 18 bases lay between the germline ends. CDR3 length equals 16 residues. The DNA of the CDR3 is TGTGCCAGCAGCCAAGTCGGAACAGGGCCGGTTGACACCATATATTTT. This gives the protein CASSQVGTGPVDTIYF.